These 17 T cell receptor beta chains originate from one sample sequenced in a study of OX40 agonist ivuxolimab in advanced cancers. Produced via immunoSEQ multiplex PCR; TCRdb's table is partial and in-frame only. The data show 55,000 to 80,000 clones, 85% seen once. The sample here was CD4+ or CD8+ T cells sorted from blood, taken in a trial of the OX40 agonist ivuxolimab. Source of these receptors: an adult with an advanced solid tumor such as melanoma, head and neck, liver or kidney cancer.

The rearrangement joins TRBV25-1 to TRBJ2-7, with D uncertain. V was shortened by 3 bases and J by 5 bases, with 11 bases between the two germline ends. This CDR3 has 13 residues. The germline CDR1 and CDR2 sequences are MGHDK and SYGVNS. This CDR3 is CASSEPPRNEQYF. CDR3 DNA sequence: TGTGCCAGCAGTGAGCCCCCTAGAAACGAGCAGTACTTC.

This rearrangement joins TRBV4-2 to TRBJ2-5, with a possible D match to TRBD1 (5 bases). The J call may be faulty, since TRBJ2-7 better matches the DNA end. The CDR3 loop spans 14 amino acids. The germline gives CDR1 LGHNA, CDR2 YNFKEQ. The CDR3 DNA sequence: TGTGCCAGCAGCCAAGGGCAGGGTGGCGACGAGCAGTACTTC. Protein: CASSQGQGGDEQYF.

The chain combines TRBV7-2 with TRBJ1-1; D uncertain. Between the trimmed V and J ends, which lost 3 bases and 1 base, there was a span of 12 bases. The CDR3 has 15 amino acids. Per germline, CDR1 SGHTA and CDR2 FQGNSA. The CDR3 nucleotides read TGTGCCAGCAGCTTCTATAAGCCAGAGAACACTGAAGCTTTCTTT. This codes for CASSFYKPENTEAFF.

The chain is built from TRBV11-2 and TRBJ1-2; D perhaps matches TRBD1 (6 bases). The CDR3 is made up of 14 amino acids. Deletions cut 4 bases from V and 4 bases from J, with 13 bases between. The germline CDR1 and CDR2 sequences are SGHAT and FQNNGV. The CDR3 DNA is TGTGCCAGCAGCTCGGCAGGGGTTAGCTATGGCTACACCTTC. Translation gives CASSSAGVSYGYTF.

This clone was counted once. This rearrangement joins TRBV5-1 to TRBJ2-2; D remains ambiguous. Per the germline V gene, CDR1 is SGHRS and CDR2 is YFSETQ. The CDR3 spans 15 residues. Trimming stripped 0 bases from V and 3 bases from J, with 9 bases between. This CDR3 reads CASSLDYQDTGELFF. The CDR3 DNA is TGCGCCAGCAGCTTGGACTACCAGGACACCGGGGAGCTGTTTTTT.

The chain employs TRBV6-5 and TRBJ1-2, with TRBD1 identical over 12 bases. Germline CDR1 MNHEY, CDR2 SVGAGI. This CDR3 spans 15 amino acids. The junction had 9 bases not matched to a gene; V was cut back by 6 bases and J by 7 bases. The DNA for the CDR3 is TGTGCCAGCAGCGGATACCGGGACAGGGGGCCTGGCTACACCTTC. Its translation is CASSGYRDRGPGYTF.

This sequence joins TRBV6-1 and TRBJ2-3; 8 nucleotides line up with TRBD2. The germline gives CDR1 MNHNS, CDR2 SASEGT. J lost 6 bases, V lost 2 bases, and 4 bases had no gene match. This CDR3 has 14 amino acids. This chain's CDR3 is CASSEPGGRDTQYF. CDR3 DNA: TGTGCCAGCAGTGAACCGGGGGGGCGCGATACGCAGTATTTT.

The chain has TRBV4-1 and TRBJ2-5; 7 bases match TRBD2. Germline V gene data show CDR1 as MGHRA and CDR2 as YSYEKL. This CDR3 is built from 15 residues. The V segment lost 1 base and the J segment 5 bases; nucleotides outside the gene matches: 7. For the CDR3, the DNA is TGCGCCAGCAGCCAAGCCTCGGGGGGTTGGGAGACCCAGTACTTC. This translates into CASSQASGGWETQYF.

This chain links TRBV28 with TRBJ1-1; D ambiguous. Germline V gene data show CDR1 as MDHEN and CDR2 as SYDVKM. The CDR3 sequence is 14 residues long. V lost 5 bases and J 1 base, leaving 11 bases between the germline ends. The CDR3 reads CASSAPTQNTEAFF. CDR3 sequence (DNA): TGTGCCAGCAGTGCCCCGACTCAGAACACTGAAGCTTTCTTT.

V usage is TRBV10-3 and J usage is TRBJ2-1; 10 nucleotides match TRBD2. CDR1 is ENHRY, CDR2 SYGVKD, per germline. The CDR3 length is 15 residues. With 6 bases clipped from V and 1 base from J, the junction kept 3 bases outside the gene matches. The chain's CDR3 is CAIRASGSSYNEQFF. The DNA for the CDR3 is TGTGCCATCAGGGCTAGCGGGAGTTCCTACAATGAGCAGTTCTTC.

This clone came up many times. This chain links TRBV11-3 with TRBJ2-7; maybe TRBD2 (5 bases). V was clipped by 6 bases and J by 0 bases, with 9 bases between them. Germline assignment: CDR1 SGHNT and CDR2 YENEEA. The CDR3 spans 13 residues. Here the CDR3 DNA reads TGTGCCAGCAGTCGGGGATCCTCCTACGAGCAGTACTTC. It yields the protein CASSRGSSYEQYF. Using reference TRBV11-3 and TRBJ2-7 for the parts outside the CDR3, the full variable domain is EAGVVQSPRYKIIEKKQPVAFWCNPISGHNTLYWYLQNLGQGPELLIRYENEEAVDDSQLPKDRFSAERLKGVDSTLKIQPAELGDSAVYLCASSRGSSYEQYFGPGTRLTVT.

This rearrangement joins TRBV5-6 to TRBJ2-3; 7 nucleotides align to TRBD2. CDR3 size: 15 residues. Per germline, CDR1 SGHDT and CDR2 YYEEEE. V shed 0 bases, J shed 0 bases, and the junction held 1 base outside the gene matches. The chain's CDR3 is CASSLAGGSTDTQYF. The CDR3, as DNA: TGTGCCAGCAGCTTGGCCGGGGGGAGCACAGATACGCAGTATTTT.

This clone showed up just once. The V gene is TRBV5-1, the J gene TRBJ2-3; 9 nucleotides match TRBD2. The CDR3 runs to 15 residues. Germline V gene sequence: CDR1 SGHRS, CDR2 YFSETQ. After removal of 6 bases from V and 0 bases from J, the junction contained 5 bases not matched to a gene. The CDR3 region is CASKETSGSTDTQYF. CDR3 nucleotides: TGCGCCAGCAAGGAGACTAGCGGTAGCACAGATACGCAGTATTTT. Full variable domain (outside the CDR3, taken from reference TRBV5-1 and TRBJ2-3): KAGVTQTPRYLIKTRGQQVTLSCSPISGHRSVSWYQQTPGQGLQFLFEYFSETQRNKGNFPGRFSGRQFSNSRSEMNVSTLELGDSALYLCASKETSGSTDTQYFGPGTRLTVL.

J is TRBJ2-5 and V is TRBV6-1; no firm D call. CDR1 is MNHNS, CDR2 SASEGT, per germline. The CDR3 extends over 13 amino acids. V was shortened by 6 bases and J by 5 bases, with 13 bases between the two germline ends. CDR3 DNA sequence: TGTGCCAGCAGACTGCCCCCTGCGGAGACCCAGTACTTC. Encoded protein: CASRLPPAETQYF.

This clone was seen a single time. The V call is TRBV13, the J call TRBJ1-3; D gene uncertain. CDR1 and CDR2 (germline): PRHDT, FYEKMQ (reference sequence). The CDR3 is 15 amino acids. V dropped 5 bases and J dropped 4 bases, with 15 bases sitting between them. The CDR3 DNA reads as TGTGCCAGCAGCGTGCTGGGTCGTTCGGGAAACACCATATATTTT. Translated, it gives CASSVLGRSGNTIYF.

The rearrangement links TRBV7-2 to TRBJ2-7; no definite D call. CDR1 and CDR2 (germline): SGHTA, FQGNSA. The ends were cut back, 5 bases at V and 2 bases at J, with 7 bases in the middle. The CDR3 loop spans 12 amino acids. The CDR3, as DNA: TGTGCCAGCAGCCCTCCCACCTACGAGCAGTACTTC. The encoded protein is CASSPPTYEQYF.

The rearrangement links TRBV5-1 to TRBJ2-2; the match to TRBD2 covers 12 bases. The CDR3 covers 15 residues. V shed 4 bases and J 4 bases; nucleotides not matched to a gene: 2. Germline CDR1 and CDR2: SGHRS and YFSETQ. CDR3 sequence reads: CASSLAGGFTGELFF. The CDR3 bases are TGCGCCAGCAGCCTAGCGGGGGGGTTCACCGGGGAGCTGTTTTTT.